Below are 5 T cell receptor beta chains sequenced from a single sample in a study of T cell responses to AZD1222 COVID-19 vaccine. Produced via immunoSEQ multiplex PCR; TCRdb's table is partial and in-frame only. The sample lists some 160,000 clones, about nine tenths occurring once. The sample here was peripheral blood, taken on day 0 of AZD1222 vaccination. Source of these receptors: an adult in good health.

V is TRBV4-1 and J is TRBJ1-5; D is unclear. The CDR3 totals 14 residues. V dropped 0 bases and J dropped 2 bases, with 5 bases sitting between them. Germline V CDR1 and CDR2: MGHRA, YSYEKL. Here the CDR3 reads CASSQESGNQPQHF. The CDR3 DNA follows: TGCGCCAGCAGCCAAGAGTCTGGCAATCAGCCCCAGCATTTT.

This clone came up once. V gene TRBV7-2 combines with J gene TRBJ2-1; 11 bases match TRBD2. CDR3 size: 16 residues. The germline gives CDR1 SGHTA, CDR2 FQGNSA. Losses at the gene ends were 4 bases for V and 3 bases for J; bases not matched to a gene: 5. The CDR3 bases are TGTGCCAGCAGCTCAATAGCGGGGGGGCACTACAATGAGCAGTTCTTC. Its protein is CASSSIAGGHYNEQFF.

The chain has TRBV10-3 and TRBJ2-2; maybe TRBD1 (5 bases). Trimming left V 4 bases short and J 2 bases short, with 14 bases between. The CDR3 is 16 residues long. Per the germline V gene, CDR1 is ENHRY and CDR2 is SYGVKD. CDR3 loop: CAISAAQGSNTGELFF. The DNA of the CDR3 is TGTGCCATCAGTGCCGCCCAGGGTAGTAACACCGGGGAGCTGTTTTTT.

DNA for the CDR3: TGTGCCAGCAGTTACTGGCCCGGGTACAATTCACCCCTCCACTTT. It is translated as CASSYWPGYNSPLHF. This sequence joins TRBV6-5 and TRBJ1-6; no definite D call. The germline CDR1 and CDR2 sequences are MNHEY and SVGAGI. Trimming took 1 base from V and 7 from J, leaving 11 bases between them. The CDR3 consists of 15 residues.

The chain combines TRBV7-9 with TRBJ1-2; TRBD1 agrees at 7 bases. From germline, CDR1 is SEHNR and CDR2 FQNEAQ (reference sequence). With 7 bases clipped from V and 3 bases from J, the junction kept 14 bases outside the gene matches. CDR3 length: 16 amino acids. The CDR3 bases are TGTGCCAGCACCCAGGCGACAGGGAGGTACGACTATGGCTACACCTTC. This encodes CASTQATGRYDYGYTF.